One and the same sample provided the 2 T cell receptor beta chains below, sequenced in a study of T-cell memory formation after mild COVID-19. TCRdb recomputed calls from the 5' RACE reads with MiXCR, one row per CDR3 protein. The data hold about 560,000 distinct CDR3 sequences, with about 20% observed a single time. The specimen was PBMCs or a T cell subset sorted from them (not recorded which). These receptors were obtained from an adult woman who had mild COVID-19 (a few samples of this study predate the infection). Cell type and time point are not known.

This clonotype came up a few times. The chain carries TRBV15 and TRBJ1-5; D is possibly TRBD1 (5 bases). This CDR3 is 14 amino acids long. V was cut by 4 bases and J by 3 bases, with 10 bases left in between. Looked up from germline, CDR1 is LNHNV and CDR2 is YYDKDF (reference sequence). The CDR3 DNA reads as TGTGCCACCAGCATGTGGGGGGACAATCAGCCCCAGCATTTT. Protein product: CATSMWGDNQPQHF.

This clonotype was counted between two and nine times. The chain is built from TRBV21-1 and TRBJ1-2. TRBV21-1 is a pseudogene locus. This CDR3 contains 14 residues. The CDR3 DNA follows: TGTGCCAGCAGCAAACGGCGGAACGACTATGGCTACACCTTC. It is translated as CASSKRRNDYGYTF.